The 7 T cell receptor beta chains presented below share a single source sample, sequenced in a study of T cell clonotyping in hematopoietic cell transplantation (dated by TCRdb to the early 2020s). To prepare the library, the immunoSEQ multiplex PCR assay was applied. Entries here come from immuneACCESS through TCRdb and include only in-frame sequences with V and J called. Some clones fail to appear in such tables; in the studies checked, an unresolved V gene covers under half of the shortfall, and the cause of the remainder is unknown. This sample comprises some 27,000 clones, 82% of them detected only once. The biggest ten clones account for less than 2% of the sample. Interpreted using the paper, the time point label stands for: recipient sample about 28 days before transplant, after cytoreduction. The sample in question was peripheral blood mononuclear cells, obtained before stem cell transplant. These receptors were collected from a man aged 35-49 years with acute myeloid leukemia. Some clones in this sample may be carry-over from other donors' samples.

The V and J genes are TRBV7-2 and TRBJ2-3; tentatively, D is TRBD1 (5 bases). Germline CDR1 and CDR2: SGHTA and FQGNSA. Trimming removed 4 bases at V and 7 bases at J, with 15 bases between. This CDR3 is 14 amino acids long. CDR3 nucleotide sequence: TGTGCCAGCAGCTCCGATTGGCAGGGCAATACGCAGTATTTT. Its protein product is CASSSDWQGNTQYF.

The rearrangement joins TRBV11-3 to TRBJ2-1; weak D call: TRBD1 (5 bases). The CDR3 extends over 14 amino acids. Looked up from germline, CDR1 is SGHNT and CDR2 is YENEEA. The ends were cut back, 5 bases at V and 9 bases at J, with 17 bases in the middle. The DNA of the CDR3 is TGTGCCAGCAGCCAGTCGGCAGGGCGGACTGAGCAGTTCTTC. Translation gives CASSQSAGRTEQFF.

This clone was seen more than once but under ten times. This chain uses TRBV2 with TRBJ1-2, with 8 bases identical to TRBD1. Losses at the gene ends were 4 bases for V and 2 bases for J; bases not matched to a gene: 0. Germline assignment: CDR1 SNHLY and CDR2 FYNNEI. The CDR3 loop spans 13 amino acids. CDR3 sequence reads: CASSGQGNYGYTF. The DNA for the CDR3 is TGTGCCAGCAGTGGACAGGGGAACTATGGCTACACCTTC.

The V call is TRBV29-1, the J call TRBJ1-3, with 7 bases aligning to TRBD1. This CDR3 is 13 amino acids long. The V gene end was trimmed by 6 bases and the J gene end by 3 bases; junction bases not matched to a gene: 5. Germline loops: CDR1 SQVTM, CDR2 ANQGSEA. The CDR3 loop is CSVLQGIGNTIYF. The CDR3 DNA reads as TGCAGCGTCCTACAGGGGATTGGAAACACCATATATTTT.

This sequence joins TRBV5-1 and TRBJ1-2; D call uncertain. Trimming cost V 1 base and J 2 bases, with 12 bases left between them. Germline V lookup: CDR1 SGHRS, CDR2 YFSETQ. CDR3 length equals 15 residues. CDR3 nucleotides: TGCGCCAGCAGCTTGTTTAACGGAGCAAACTATGGCTACACCTTC. This sequence encodes CASSLFNGANYGYTF.

The V and J genes are TRBV2 and TRBJ1-1, with D possibly TRBD1 on 5 matching bases. V was trimmed by 9 bases and J by 1 base, leaving 24 bases between them. The CDR3 has 17 residues. The V gene's germline CDR1 is SNHLY and CDR2 FYNNEI. CDR3 protein: CARGRVQLKRGNTEAFF. Here the CDR3 DNA reads TGTGCCAGGGGACGGGTTCAACTAAAGAGGGGGAACACTGAAGCTTTCTTT.

In its sample, this clone was seen once. The V and J genes are TRBV7-2 and TRBJ1-5; D not certain. Germline V gene sequence: CDR1 SGHTA, CDR2 FQGNSA. The CDR3 length is 15 residues. V shed 2 bases and J shed 0 bases, with 8 bases lying between them. CDR3 region: CASSLWADSNQPQHF. DNA for the CDR3: TGTGCCAGCAGCTTATGGGCAGATAGCAATCAGCCCCAGCATTTT.